This paragraph covers one T cell receptor (beta chain) sequence. Its antigen is still unknown. The record has no base qualities; no much larger clone is one base away. Library creation used 5' RACE. Sequencer: Illumina HiSeq 2500. A second PCR of about 6 to 11 cycles was performed with a sample-barcoded 5' primer and a J-beta primer mix. Each TCR beta cDNA molecule received a unique molecular identifier from a template-switch 5' adaptor carrying 12 random nucleotides. Each sample yielded at least 2.5 million CDR3-containing paired-end reads. The Mint cDNA synthesis kit, primed by a TRBC-specific oligonucleotide, was used to synthesize first-strand cDNA from all RNA. All cDNA was treated with uracil-DNA glycosylase and then went through a first 18-cycle PCR with the universal primers M1SS and BC2_uni_R. Processing in the source paper ran as follows. Normalization of each sample was performed by random selection of 1 million high-quality reads, each carrying a distinct molecular identifier. Instead of being binned into consensus sequences, reads with shared molecular identifiers were discarded. MiTCR, run with a Q25 quality threshold and the strictest error-elimination algorithm, handled CDR3 identification, clonotype clustering and error correction. A nonparametric unseen species model with Euler transformation was used to estimate lower-bound total TCR beta diversity. TCRdb trimmed public reads at Q25 via fastp, called clones via MiXCR and kept in-frame beta chains. For every CDR3 protein sequence, its rows merge into one entry that carries the most common genes and DNA. None of the V and J calls come from the authors' own analysis; TCRdb made them. The sample includes around 500,000 distinct CDR3 sequences, with roughly a quarter observed a single time. The top ten clonotypes cover approximately 4% of the sample.

The data were taken from a study of blood T cells in healthy people across ages (dated by TCRdb to between 2015 and 2017). Background for the entire study: In model experiments, template switching captured roughly one uniquely barcoded TCR beta cDNA molecule for every two T cells. Using the same blood draw, the study looked at two additional independent replicas of 1 million unique cDNA reads for two donors, one aged 18 to 30 and the other aged 80 or older. Age-related changes in TCR beta repertoire diversity were measured in the study by deep sequencing normalized with unique cDNA molecular identifiers. Four age groups were formed from the donors: young (average roughly 15 years), middle-aged (just under 40), aged (around 68) and long-lived (about 80).

Systemically healthy Caucasian individuals from Russia, 39 in total and aged about 6 to 95 years, were included as donors. About 9.8 milliliters of peripheral blood were drawn from each donor into EDTA-treated Vacutainer tubes. Ficoll-Paque density-gradient centrifugation was used to isolate PBMCs, with at least 6.5 million per sample. Trizol reagent was used to extract total RNA from PBMCs, with at least 5.5 micrograms per sample. Naive CD45RAhigh/CD27high T cell percentages were measured by flow cytometry on a PBMC aliquot from every donor. The germline V gene yields SGHDN for CDR1 and FVKESK for CDR2. From its cysteine to its phenylalanine, the CDR3 spans 17 amino acids. The CDR3 DNA has 51 bases and is translated from base 1. At the junction V is shortened by 4 bases and J by 0 bases; bases outside the gene matches: 10. Study-wide findings and limitations: As age increased, observed TCR beta diversity per million T cells dropped in a roughly linear way, and a significant reduction was already evident by age 40. Total diversity estimates from one million sequenced T cells were considered lower bounds and underestimates. Since profiling was done on bulk unsorted PBMCs, naive and antigen-experienced compartments could not be conclusively compared. Because donor CMV infection status was unknown, age-related changes in expanded clonotypes were potentially confounded. Compared with the aged group, more naive CD4+ T cells, fewer expanded clones and increased TCR diversity were shown by the long-lived group, suggesting age selection. A strong correlation was found between observed TCR beta diversity and the percentage of naive T cells measured by flow cytometry.

The data also belong to a second study, concerning T cells of mothers and their children. As that second study puts it: Nine systemically healthy Caucasian individuals served as donors, namely three mothers together with their six children. cDNA synthesis used all of the extracted RNA, with approximately 1.4 ug of RNA in each 15 ul reaction. In the second PCR, the M1S primer introduced both the sample barcodes and 2-4 random nucleotides. Over 8 million TCR beta CDR3 reads were obtained for each mother, and around 2.7 million reads were obtained for each child. Thymic selection shapes the output of TCR recombination in a similar way in related and unrelated pairs, and inherited differences have a minor effect. Normalized repertoire overlap in related mother-child pairs was always slightly higher than in unrelated mother-child pairs, but the difference was never significant. No persistent microchimeric T cell clones were detected, at a sensitivity of about 100 clones per million clonotypes. The study used deep NGS to compare TCR beta repertoires of mothers and children, seeking features distinguishing related mother-child pairs from unrelated individuals. On average, the children were around 11 +/- 4 years old, while the mothers were about 37 +/- 4 years old. After adapters were ligated using NEBNext reagents, the libraries underwent 100+100 nt paired-end sequencing on an Illumina HiSeq 2000. To avoid cross-contamination, the mother libraries and the child libraries were prepared a month apart and sequenced in separate runs. For each donor, between 500,000 and 2,000,000 distinct TCR beta clonotypes were identified. Naive TCR beta clonotypes were estimated from low-frequency clonotypes matched to each donor's FACS-determined naive share, without sorting.

The chain is made from TRBV14 and TRBJ2-3; 7 bases in the junction line up with TRBD1. Sequenced input: blood. The TCR was taken from a boy between 2 and 10 years old in good health. The CDR3 sequence is CASSLYWTGPSTDTQYF. The nucleotides read TGTGCCAGCAGCCTTTACTGGACAGGACCAAGCACAGATACGCAGTATTTT. The variable domain in full, with residues beyond the CDR3 obtained from the reference TRBV14 and TRBJ2-3 genes, is EAGVTQFPSHSVIEKGQTVTLRCDPISGHDNLYWYRRVMGKEIKFLLHFVKESKQDESGMPNNRFLAERTGGTYSTLKVQPAELEDSGVYFCASSLYWTGPSTDTQYFGPGTRLTVL.